Listed below are T cell receptor beta chains from one sample, sequenced in a study of tumor-infiltrating lymphocytes in localized non-small cell lung cancer. Measured with immunoSEQ multiplex PCR; TCRdb has only the in-frame clones, and not every one. The repertoire holds 13,000 to 15,000 clones, with 81% as singletons. Sequenced material: lung tumor tissue. Receptors were obtained from a human donor with non-small cell lung cancer. The CDR3 runs from the conserved cysteine through the conserved F or W. Fields, in order: V gene, D gene, CDR3 length, J gene, clone size, CDR3 protein, CDR3 DNA. A D gene is named only where the DNA matches it firmly. Some rows have no size entry. The others give once, few or many, or a class for an expanded clone.

>TRBV10-3|TRBD2|19|TRBJ2-1|once
CAISELGLATRARDNEQFF
TGTGCCATCAGTGAATTAGGACTAGCAACTAGGGCCAGGGACAATGAGCAGTTCTTC
>TRBV7-2|TRBD2|15|TRBJ2-5|.
CASSYSGRSQETQYF
TGTGCCAGCAGCTATAGCGGGAGGTCCCAAGAGACCCAGTACTTC
>TRBV6-4|.|13|TRBJ1-5|.
CASSDGSNQPQHF
TGTGCCAGCAGTGACGGCAGTAATCAGCCCCAGCATTTT
>TRBV6-6|TRBD2|16|TRBJ2-1|.
CASSYPGLAGRREQFF
TGTGCCAGCAGTTACCCGGGACTAGCGGGACGTCGTGAGCAGTTCTTC
>TRBV4-3|TRBD2|19|TRBJ2-5|.
CASSQWTSGTGTKGPKQYF
TGCGCCAGCAGCCAATGGACTAGCGGGACTGGAACTAAGGGGCCCAAGCAGTACTTC
>TRBV7-2|TRBD2|14|TRBJ2-1|.
CASSPPGLAFEQFF
TGTGCCAGCAGCCCACCGGGACTAGCTTTTGAGCAGTTCTTC
>TRBV30|.|12|TRBJ1-3|once
CASLLSGNTIYF
TGCGCCTCTCTACTCTCTGGAAACACCATATATTTT
>TRBV7-6|TRBD2|17|TRBJ2-1|.
CASSLDPSGVAYNEQFF
TGTGCCAGCAGCTTAGATCCTAGCGGGGTTGCCTACAATGAGCAGTTCTTC
>TRBV4-1|TRBD1|15|TRBJ2-7|.
CASSHRTGGQNEQYF
TGCGCCAGCAGCCATAGGACAGGGGGCCAAAACGAGCAGTACTTC
>TRBV10-3|.|13|TRBJ1-1|few
CAMQEAWNTEAFF
TGTGCCATGCAGGAGGCCTGGAACACTGAAGCTTTCTTT
>TRBV6-6|.|10|TRBJ2-1|.
CASGYNEQFF
TGTGCCAGCGGGTACAATGAGCAGTTCTTC
>TRBV5-1|TRBD2|15|TRBJ2-1|.
CASSSASGRSSEQFF
TGCGCCAGCAGCAGCGCTAGCGGGAGATCCAGTGAGCAGTTCTTC
>TRBV5-1|.|15|TRBJ2-1|.
CASSLDGIGRNEQFF
TGCGCCAGCAGCTTGGACGGGATTGGTAGGAATGAGCAGTTCTTC
>TRBV28|.|12|TRBJ2-7|.
CASSLWPNEQYF
TGTGCCAGCAGTTTATGGCCAAACGAGCAGTACTTC
>TRBV6-4|.|14|TRBJ2-1|.
CASSEMGAYNEQFF
TGTGCCAGCAGTGAGATGGGCGCCTACAATGAGCAGTTCTTC
>TRBV5-8|.|15|TRBJ2-5|.
CASSLGQGLGETQYF
TGTGCCAGCAGCTTGGGACAGGGACTTGGAGAGACCCAGTACTTC
>TRBV9|.|12|TRBJ2-7|.
CASSVQGGEQYF
TGTGCCAGCAGCGTACAGGGGGGCGAGCAGTACTTC
>TRBV11-3|.|14|TRBJ2-7|.
CASSRGGSTYEQYF
TGTGCCAGCAGCCGAGGGGGGAGCACCTACGAGCAGTATTTC
>TRBV30|.|15|TRBJ1-1|few
CAWNYGSEGDTEAFF
TGTGCCTGGAACTATGGGTCGGAAGGGGATACTGAAGCTTTCTTT
>TRBV19|TRBD2|13|TRBJ2-5|.
CASSIGTSQTQYF
TGTGCCAGTAGTATCGGGACTAGTCAGACCCAGTACTTC
>TRBV11-3|TRBD1|15|TRBJ2-7|.
CASSLAGQGVAEQYF
TGTGCCAGCAGCTTAGCGGGACAGGGAGTGGCCGAGCAGTACTTC
>TRBV6-5|.|13|TRBJ1-1|once
CASSKVGRSEAFF
TGTGCCAGCAGCAAAGTTGGACGTTCCGAAGCTTTCTTT
>TRBV7-9|TRBD2|14|TRBJ2-3|.
CASSSRRETDTQYF
TGTGCCAGCAGCTCACGGCGGGAGACAGATACGCAGTATTTT
>TRBV11-3|TRBD1|14|TRBJ1-3|.
CASSSWTGGNTIYF
TGTGCCAGCAGCTCGTGGACAGGGGGAAACACCATATATTTT
>TRBV9|.|13|TRBJ2-5|.
CASSGQASETQYF
TGTGCCAGCAGCGGACAGGCGTCAGAGACCCAGTACTTC
>TRBV5-5|.|13|TRBJ1-2|.
CASSRDRSYGYTF
TGTGCCAGCAGCCGGGACCGATCCTATGGCTACACCTTC
>TRBV7-2|TRBD1|14|TRBJ2-7|.
CASSLATGAYEQYF
TGTGCCAGCAGCTTAGCCACAGGGGCCTACGAGCAGTACTTC
>TRBV7-2|TRBD2|14|TRBJ2-7|.
CASSLLAETYEQYF
TGTGCCAGCAGCCTCCTAGCGGAAACCTACGAGCAGTACTTC
>TRBV10-3|TRBD2|18|TRBJ2-7|.
CAISPPPMAAGNLYEQYF
TGTGCCATCAGTCCCCCCCCCATGGCAGCGGGAAACCTCTACGAGCAGTACTTC
>TRBV27|TRBD2|14|TRBJ2-7|.
CASSESGRAYEQYF
TGTGCCAGCTCCGAGAGCGGGAGGGCCTACGAGCAGTACTTC
>TRBV18|.|14|TRBJ2-7|.
CASSPSTGRYEQYF
TGTGCCAGCTCACCATCGACAGGGAGGTACGAGCAGTACTTC
>TRBV9|TRBD1|18|TRBJ1-5|.
CASSVVRDRGLDNQPQHF
TGTGCCAGCAGCGTAGTTAGGGACAGGGGGCTTGACAATCAGCCCCAGCATTTT
>TRBV6-6|TRBD1|15|TRBJ1-2|.
CAVDEGAGGFRGYTF
TGTGCCGTCGACGAGGGGGCAGGTGGTTTTAGAGGCTACACCTTC
>TRBV11-2|.|15|TRBJ2-2|.
CASSPPRTNTGELFF
TGTGCCAGCAGCCCCCCCCGGACAAACACCGGGGAGCTGTTTTTT
>TRBV27|TRBD2|18|TRBJ2-6|.
CASSLQLAGNSGANVLTF
TGTGCCAGCAGTTTACAACTAGCGGGCAACTCTGGGGCCAACGTCCTGACTTTC
>TRBV29-1|.|17|TRBJ2-5|.
CSVEWVGTLVTQETQYF
TGCAGCGTTGAATGGGTAGGGACACTAGTCACACAAGAGACCCAGTACTTC
>TRBV6-4|TRBD1|15|TRBJ1-1|few
CASSQTGNLNTEAFF
TGTGCCAGCAGCCAGACAGGGAACCTGAACACTGAAGCTTTCTTT
>TRBV25-1|.|12|TRBJ2-7|.
CASGGCSYEQYF
TGTGCCAGCGGGGGGTGCTCCTACGAGCAGTACTTC
>TRBV10-3|.|14|TRBJ2-2|once
CAISIGPATGELFF
TGTGCCATCAGTATTGGACCTGCCACCGGGGAGCTGTTTTTT
>TRBV7-9|TRBD2|15|TRBJ2-7|.
CASSLALAEDYEQYF
TGTGCCAGCAGCTTAGCGCTAGCGGAGGACTACGAGCAGTACTTC
>TRBV10-1|.|13|TRBJ2-2|.
CASSEEDTGELFF
TGCGCCAGCAGTGAGGAGGACACCGGGGAGCTGTTTTTT
>TRBV6-4|.|16|TRBJ2-1|.
CASSDGDGSAYNEQFF
TGTGCCAGCAGTGACGGGGACGGGAGCGCGTACAATGAGCAGTTCTTC
>TRBV7-9|TRBD1|14|TRBJ1-4|.
CASSFSADREKLFF
TGTGCCAGCAGCTTCTCAGCGGACAGGGAAAAACTGTTTTTT
>TRBV9|TRBD1|15|TRBJ1-1|.
CASSVADRRLTEAFF
TGTGCCAGCAGCGTAGCGGACAGGAGGCTTACTGAAGCTTTCTTT
>TRBV6-5|TRBD2|12|TRBJ2-1|.
CASQAGDNEQFF
TGTGCCAGCCAAGCGGGAGACAATGAGCAGTTCTTC
>TRBV19|TRBD2|15|TRBJ2-5|.
CASANSGRAGETQYF
TGTGCCAGCGCAAATAGCGGGAGGGCCGGGGAGACCCAGTACTTC
>TRBV28|.|13|TRBJ2-7|once
CASSFQNSYEQYF
TGTGCCAGCAGTTTTCAGAACTCCTACGAGCAGTACTTC
>TRBV11-3|TRBD1|14|TRBJ1-6|.
CASSDRGRNSPLHF
TGTGCCAGCAGCGACAGGGGCCGCAATTCACCCCTCCACTTT
>TRBV13|.|14|TRBJ2-5|.
CASSLGTSQETQYF
TGTGCCAGCAGCTTAGGGACATCCCAAGAGACCCAGTACTTC
>TRBV5-4|.|15|TRBJ2-3|large
CASSLVGARTDTQYF
TGTGCCAGCAGCTTGGTGGGAGCGCGTACAGATACGCAGTATTTT
>TRBV7-9|TRBD2|15|TRBJ2-1|.
CASSPGGAGGLRQFF
TGTGCCAGCAGCCCTGGGGGGGCGGGAGGTTTAAGGCAGTTCTTC
>TRBV27|TRBD2|16|TRBJ2-3|.
CASSGYSGSVGDTQYF
TGTGCCAGCAGTGGATATAGCGGGAGCGTCGGAGATACGCAGTATTTT
>TRBV21-1|.|13|TRBJ1-1|.
CASSKDRRTEAFF
TGTGCCAGCAGCAAAGATCGGCGCACTGAAGCTTTCTTT